Below, one T cell receptor beta chain is given with its context. The antigen is not known. The sample originates from a study of T cell responses to AZD1222 COVID-19 vaccine. Study-wide points: Clonal diversity was possibly underestimated, and the donors were mostly white British, with more females. The span of vaccine-associated CD4 TCRs extended across spike, with dominance at 160-218 and 743-854. None of the repertoires were sampled until the peak T cell response had passed.

The repertoire was sequenced with immunoSEQ multiplex PCR; TCRdb's copy has only in-frame clones and lacks some. Here the sample spans around 70,000 clones, 87% being singletons. The CDR3 runs to 16 residues. The V and J ends lost 4 bases and 7 bases, in that order; junction bases with no gene match: 9. Germline CDR1 ENHRY, CDR2 SYGVKD. The rearrangement uses TRBV10-3 and TRBJ1-4; TRBD1 matches at 10 bases. This specimen was peripheral blood, taken 28 days after the second AZD1222 dose. The receptor was derived from an adult who received the AZD1222 COVID-19 vaccine. CDR3 sequence reads: CAISAQRGTGAEKLFF. The CDR3 DNA reads TGTGCCATCAGTGCACAGAGAGGGACAGGGGCTGAAAAACTGTTTTTT.